Each of the 12 T cell receptor beta chains below was sequenced from the same sample in a study of human T cells and chemical hapten exposure. MiXCR was run by TCRdb on the RACE reads, yielding one entry per CDR3 protein. The sample records about 35,000 distinct CDR3 sequences, roughly an eighth being singletons. Time point defined: pre-sensitization, week 0. As for treatment: therapeutic diphenylcyclopropenone sensitization with weekly scalp DPC. It was unfractionated whole blood from which total RNA was extracted. This sample comprised whole blood, obtained in connection with sensitization to the hapten diphenylcyclopropenone (DPC). Receptor source: a woman in her thirties or forties with alopecia areata. Some clones in this sample may be carry-over from other donors' samples.

Many counts were recorded for this clonotype. V and J are TRBV3-1 and TRBJ2-7, with no clear D. Trimming removed 3 bases at V and 6 bases at J, with 9 bases between. This CDR3 is 12 amino acids long. Germline V lookup: CDR1 LGHDT, CDR2 YNNKEL (reference sequence). CDR3 in DNA: TGTGCCAGCAGCCATGACGAGGCCGAGCAGTACTTC. This sequence encodes CASSHDEAEQYF.

This clonotype showed up just a few times. The genes are TRBV5-1 and TRBJ2-3, with a weak D call TRBD2 (5 bases). The CDR3 runs 18 residues. Trimming pared 4 bases from V and 6 bases from J, leaving 27 bases between. Per the germline V gene, CDR1 is SGHRS and CDR2 is YFSETQ. The CDR3 DNA reads as TGCGCCAGCAGCAGCCCCCCCGGCCGAGGGTTCTCGGAGGATACGCAGTATTTT. It translates to CASSSPPGRGFSEDTQYF.

The genes are TRBV11-3 and TRBJ1-4, with D maybe TRBD1 (5 bases). Germline lookup yields CDR1 SGHNT and CDR2 YENEEA. Deletions cut 5 bases from V and 3 bases from J, with 10 bases between. This CDR3 region has 14 residues. CDR3 region: CASSLRGANEKLFF. DNA of the CDR3: TGTGCCAGCAGCCTTAGGGGAGCTAATGAAAAACTGTTTTTT.

At least ten counts were recorded for this clonotype. The V call is TRBV12-3 or TRBV12-4, the J call TRBJ1-5; D call uncertain. Trimming took off 1 base at V and 11 bases at J, with 9 bases between the two ends. The CDR3 spans 12 residues. In DNA form, the CDR3 reads TGTGCCAGCAGTTTAGGCGGGTCGACCCAGCATTTT. It is translated as CASSLGGSTQHF.

This clonotype came up a few times. The J gene is TRBJ1-2, the V gene TRBV29-1; no clear D gene. The CDR3 has 12 amino acids. V lost 7 bases and J lost 8, with 17 bases in between. Germline values: CDR1 SQVTM, CDR2 ANQGSEA. CDR3 region: CSARVFSAGYTF. The CDR3 coding sequence is TGCAGCGCCAGAGTCTTCTCTGCCGGCTACACCTTC.

The chain uses TRBV7-8 and TRBJ2-3; TRBD2 agrees at 10 bases. V lost 3 bases and J lost 1; bases outside the gene matches: 4. This CDR3 comprises 16 residues. Germline V gives CDR1 SGHVS, CDR2 FQNEAQ. CDR3 sequence: CASSFQTSGGTDTQYF. The CDR3 DNA is TGTGCCAGCAGCTTTCAAACTAGCGGGGGCACAGATACGCAGTATTTT.

The chain uses TRBV27 and TRBJ2-5; 11 bases match TRBD2. This CDR3 contains 16 residues. The V gene's germline CDR1 is MNHEY and CDR2 SMNVEV (reference sequence). V was clipped by 2 bases and J by 3 bases; unmatched bases: 5. The CDR3 protein is CASSLRALAGEETQYF. As DNA, the CDR3 is TGTGCCAGCAGTTTAAGGGCACTAGCGGGAGAAGAGACCCAGTACTTC.

This chain joins TRBV11-2 and TRBJ1-1; 9 nucleotides match TRBD1. The CDR3 covers 14 residues. The germline V gene encodes CDR1 SGHAT and CDR2 FQNNGV. V shed 5 bases and J 3 bases; nucleotides not matched to a gene: 4. This CDR3 is CASSPWTGDTEAFF. As DNA, the CDR3 is TGTGCCAGCAGCCCGTGGACAGGGGACACTGAAGCTTTCTTT.

This clonotype was counted ten times or more. The CDR3 coding sequence is TGTGCCAGCAGCCCCGGACTAGCGGGGGGGCCTGAGCAGTTCTTC. Protein sequence: CASSPGLAGGPEQFF. The rearrangement uses TRBV7-2 and TRBJ2-1, with 15 bases lining up with TRBD2. The CDR3 sequence is 15 residues long. V lost 5 bases and J lost 9; bases outside the gene matches: 5. In germline, CDR1 is SGHTA, CDR2 FQGNSA.

The sample holds many counts of this clonotype. The chain is built from TRBV19 and TRBJ1-4; the match to TRBD1 covers 9 bases. From germline, CDR1 is LNHDA and CDR2 SQIVND (reference sequence). The junction had 14 bases not matched to a gene; V was cut back by 6 bases and J by 6 bases. The CDR3 covers 17 residues. CDR3 loop: CASSPPAGTGLDEKLFF. The CDR3 DNA sequence: TGTGCCAGTAGCCCTCCCGCCGGGACAGGGTTGGATGAAAAACTGTTTTTT.

This clonotype was recorded at least ten times. The chain uses TRBV20-1 and TRBJ2-3, with TRBD2 as a possible D gene (7 bases). The CDR3 covers 14 residues. The germline V and J ends were trimmed by 3 bases and 2 bases, with 12 bases remaining between them. The V gene's germline CDR1 is DFQATT and CDR2 SNEGSKA (reference sequence). CDR3 DNA: TGCAGTGCTAGGAGGGGGGGCCTCACAGATACGCAGTATTTT. Amino acids: CSARRGGLTDTQYF.

Many counts were recorded for this clonotype. This chain joins TRBV3-1 and TRBJ2-1; 9 nucleotides match TRBD2. This CDR3 is built from 14 residues. Germline assignment: CDR1 LGHDT and CDR2 YNNKEL (reference sequence). Losses at the gene ends were 3 bases for V and 8 bases for J; bases not matched to a gene: 5. Here the CDR3 reads CASSQRGGRYEQFF. The CDR3 bases are TGTGCCAGCAGCCAGCGGGGGGGCAGGTATGAGCAGTTCTTC.